This TCR beta chain was recorded in a study of Graves' ophthalmopathy and Graves' hyperthyroidism. TCR beta CDR3 regions were amplified from RNA transcripts. A first-round RT-PCR used HTBI primers, followed by a second-round multiplex PCR. TCRdb processed the multiplex PCR reads anew with MiXCR; each CDR3 protein has one entry. The sample has 900,000 to 1,200,000 distinct CDR3 sequences, about 38% seen once; the top ten hold approximately 10%. V was trimmed by 5 bases and J by 4 bases, leaving 20 bases between them. The CDR3 length is 17 residues. Germline loops: CDR1 SEHNR, CDR2 FQNEAQ (reference sequence). This clonotype has only a few counts. Its antigen is unknown. Whole-study findings and limits: A majority of expanded thyroid clonotypes exceeding 0.001 frequency were likewise present in blood.

J is TRBJ1-4 and V is TRBV7-9, with a tentative D call TRBD1 (6 bases). The clonotype comes from an adult man with Graves' hyperthyroidism. Material: peripheral blood or thyroid tissue (not recorded which). CDR3 residues: CASSLSLVGGDNEKLFF. CDR3 coding DNA: TGTGCCAGCAGCCTCTCCCTCGTAGGGGGGGATAATGAAAAACTGTTTTTT. Full variable domain (rest looked up from reference TRBV7-9 and TRBJ1-4): DTGVSQNPRHKITKRGQNVTFRCDPISEHNRLYWYRQTLGQGPEFLTYFQNEAQLEKSRLLSDRFSAERPKGSFSTLEIQRTEQGDSAMYLCASSLSLVGGDNEKLFFGSGTQLSVL.